These T cell receptor beta chains were read from a single sample in a study of STAT5B mutations in CD4+ large granular lymphocyte leukemia. The table came from immunoSEQ multiplex PCR; TCRdb's copy has only in-frame clones and leaves some out. The sample has tens of thousands of clones; roughly 87% are singletons. Sequenced: CD4+ T cells from blood buffy coats. The source is a human donor in good health. Each CDR3 is given with its conserved first and last residue. A D gene is named only where the DNA matches it firmly. Size tells how often a clone was seen (once, few, many) or the class of an expanded clone, and some rows leave it out.

D: .
size: .
V: TRBV4-3
length: 15
J: TRBJ2-7
DNA: TGCGCCAGCAGCCAAGCAGTTTGGGGGGCCTACGAGCAGTACTTC
CDR3: CASSQAVWGAYEQYF

D: .
size: .
V: TRBV2
length: 14
J: TRBJ2-5
DNA: TGTGCCAGCAGTGAGACGGGGAACCAAGAGACCCAGTACTTC
CDR3: CASSETGNQETQYF

D: .
size: .
V: TRBV7-2
length: 16
J: TRBJ2-4
DNA: TGTGCCAGCAGCTTAGGGAGGGACAGAACCAAAAACATTCAGTACTTC
CDR3: CASSLGRDRTKNIQYF

D: TRBD1
size: once
V: TRBV5-1
length: 18
J: TRBJ2-6
DNA: TGCGCCAGCAGCTTGGCGGGACAGGGGGCAGTTGGGGCCAACGTCCTGACTTTC
CDR3: CASSLAGQGAVGANVLTF

D: .
size: .
V: TRBV19
length: 14
J: TRBJ1-1
DNA: TGTGCCAGTACCACCGGAGCTGCGAACACTGAAGCTTTCTTT
CDR3: CASTTGAANTEAFF

D: TRBD1
size: .
V: TRBV18
length: 13
J: TRBJ2-3
DNA: TGTGCCAGCTTGACACAGGGGACAGATACGCAGTATTTT
CDR3: CASLTQGTDTQYF

D: TRBD2
size: .
V: TRBV7-8
length: 14
J: TRBJ2-1
DNA: TGTGCCAGCAGCGCTAGAACGGGAGGAGATGAGCAGTTCTTC
CDR3: CASSARTGGDEQFF

D: TRBD1
size: few
V: TRBV19
length: 14
J: TRBJ2-2
DNA: TGTGCCAGTAGTCCCGGGACAGGGGTCGGGGAGCTGTTTTTT
CDR3: CASSPGTGVGELFF

D: .
size: .
V: TRBV11-2
length: 15
J: TRBJ2-7
DNA: TGTGCCAGCAGCTTAGATGGGACTGGTTCCTACGAGCAGTACTTC
CDR3: CASSLDGTGSYEQYF

D: .
size: .
V: TRBV19
length: 12
J: TRBJ1-4
DNA: TGTGCCTCCCGTCGGGGTAATGAAAAACTGTTTTTT
CDR3: CASRRGNEKLFF

D: .
size: .
V: TRBV20-1
length: 11
J: TRBJ1-2
DNA: TGCAGTGCCGCCCTTCAATATGGCTACACCTTC
CDR3: CSAALQYGYTF

D: .
size: .
V: TRBV6-5
length: 14
J: TRBJ2-2
DNA: TGTGCCAGCAGCCCCTGGGCGAGCACCGGGGAGCTGTTTTTT
CDR3: CASSPWASTGELFF

D: .
size: few
V: TRBV27
length: 14
J: TRBJ1-2
DNA: TGTGCCAGCAGTTTGGGCCAGGGCTACAGTGGCTACACCTTC
CDR3: CASSLGQGYSGYTF

D: .
size: .
V: TRBV5-4
length: 16
J: TRBJ1-2
DNA: TGTGCCAGCAGCTTGGCCGATAGGAGGACTGGCTATGGCTACACCTTC
CDR3: CASSLADRRTGYGYTF

D: .
size: .
V: TRBV10-3
length: 17
J: TRBJ2-3
DNA: TGTGCCATCAGTAGCCTTAATAGCGGCGGGGAGACAGATACGCAGTATTTT
CDR3: CAISSLNSGGETDTQYF

D: .
size: .
V: TRBV28
length: 14
J: TRBJ1-4
DNA: TGTGCCAGCAGTGAGCAGGGGTGGGTTGAAAAACTGTTTTTT
CDR3: CASSEQGWVEKLFF

D: .
size: .
V: TRBV18
length: 14
J: TRBJ2-3
DNA: TGTGCCAGCTCACCATTGACGCCTACAGATACGCAGTATTTT
CDR3: CASSPLTPTDTQYF

D: TRBD2
size: .
V: TRBV19
length: 16
J: TRBJ2-7
DNA: TGTGCCAGTAGTATAGGGGCTAGCGGGAGTCACCACGAGCAGTACTTC
CDR3: CASSIGASGSHHEQYF

D: TRBD2
size: .
V: TRBV5-1
length: 18
J: TRBJ2-5
DNA: TGCGCCAGCAGCCCGGGGGGACTAGCGGGAGTGGGTCAAGAGACCCAGTACTTC
CDR3: CASSPGGLAGVGQETQYF

D: .
size: few
V: TRBV28
length: 13
J: TRBJ1-3
DNA: TGTGCCAGCAGTTCGGGAGGAGGAAACACCATATATTTT
CDR3: CASSSGGGNTIYF

D: .
size: .
V: TRBV20-1
length: 11
J: TRBJ1-2
DNA: TGCAGTGCTAGCCCGGGAAATGGCTACACCTTC
CDR3: CSASPGNGYTF

D: .
size: few
V: TRBV28
length: 15
J: TRBJ1-5
DNA: TGTGCCAGCAGTTTCGCTAGGGGTAGCAATCAGCCCCAGCATTTT
CDR3: CASSFARGSNQPQHF

D: TRBD1
size: .
V: TRBV7-2
length: 18
J: TRBJ2-3
DNA: TGTGCCAGCAGCTTAGATCCACGGACAGGGGGACGTACAGATACGCAGTATTTT
CDR3: CASSLDPRTGGRTDTQYF

D: .
size: .
V: TRBV1
length: 15
J: TRBJ2-3
DNA: TGCACCAGCAGCCACCGGGACGCTAGCACAGATACGCAGTATTTT
CDR3: CTSSHRDASTDTQYF